The rows below give T cell receptor beta chains drawn from one sample of a study of blood T cells in healthy people across ages. TCRdb processed the 5' RACE reads anew with MiXCR; each CDR3 protein has one entry. This repertoire shows about 1 million distinct CDR3 sequences, more than 35% found once; its top ten account for approximately 20%. Material for sequencing was blood. These receptors originate from a woman aged 55-70 years in good health. Each CDR3 is given with its conserved first and last residue. D genes are given only for firm matches. Only some rows state a clone size, as once, few, many or a class for expanded clones.

D: NA; V: TRBV20-1; J: TRBJ2-3; size: NA; CDR3: CSARLGSTDTQYF; DNA: TGCAGTGCTAGACTTGGGAGCACAGATACGCAGTATTTT
D: NA; V: TRBV12-3/TRBV12-4; J: TRBJ2-7; size: few; CDR3: CASSRELTYEQYF; DNA: TGTGCCAGCAGTAGGGAACTTACATACGAGCAGTACTTC
D: NA; V: TRBV29-1; J: TRBJ1-2; size: few; CDR3: CSVEDRGASNYGYTF; DNA: TGCAGCGTTGAAGATCGGGGGGCAAGTAACTATGGCTACACCTTC
D: TRBD2; V: TRBV20-1; J: TRBJ2-5; size: NA; CDR3: CSARMATSGRARETQYF; DNA: TGCAGTGCCCGAATGGCGACTAGCGGGAGGGCACGGGAGACCCAGTACTTC
D: TRBD1; V: TRBV14; J: TRBJ2-5; size: NA; CDR3: CASSLNRGRRTQYF; DNA: TGTGCCAGCAGCCTCAACAGGGGGCGTAGGACCCAGTACTTC
D: NA; V: TRBV28; J: TRBJ2-5; size: NA; CDR3: CAISGGHETQYF; DNA: TGTGCCATCTCAGGGGGGCACGAGACCCAGTACTTC
D: NA; V: TRBV28; J: TRBJ2-7; size: NA; CDR3: CASSVGPWRYEQYF; DNA: TGTGCCAGCAGTGTAGGTCCGTGGCGTTACGAGCAGTACTTC
D: NA; V: TRBV20-1; J: TRBJ2-3; size: NA; CDR3: CSAALLGSSSTDTQYF; DNA: TGCAGTGCGGCCCTTCTGGGGAGTTCTAGCACAGATACGCAGTATTTT
D: NA; V: TRBV2; J: TRBJ1-1; size: few; CDR3: CASSEAVNTEAFF; DNA: TGTGCCAGCAGTGAAGCGGTAAACACTGAAGCTTTCTTT
D: NA; V: TRBV25-1; J: TRBJ2-5; size: NA; CDR3: CASSDGPERETQYF; DNA: TGTGCCAGCAGTGACGGGCCCGAGCGGGAGACCCAGTACTTC
D: TRBD1; V: TRBV6-5; J: TRBJ1-2; size: NA; CDR3: CASSYIRTGGVYGYTF; DNA: TGTGCCAGCAGTTACATCCGGACAGGGGGGGTTTATGGCTACACCTTC